This TCR beta chain came from a study of cytomegalovirus exposure and HLA in healthy donors. The overall study: Researchers previously reported finding fewer than 140 million unique TCR beta sequences from approximately 190 million T cells.

On this clone: The antigen is unknown.

The PCR had 60 Vbeta and 13 Jbeta primers. Repertoires were generated with immunoSEQ multiplex PCR, while TCRdb's copy carries only in-frame clones and drops some. The table has 120,000 to 150,000 clones, roughly four fifths seen once; the top ten hold approximately 15%. Study findings and constraints: Beyond CMV serostatus, there was no information to go on about immune exposure. The listing of 150 to 200 TCR beta chains classed them as cytomegalovirus-associated. A later analysis linked a missense DCLRE1C variant to TCR beta V- and J-gene trimming.

Unmatched junction bases numbered 3, after V lost 0 bases and J lost 3 bases. The germline V gene has CDR1 LNHNV and CDR2 YYDKDF (reference sequence). The CDR3 has 16 residues. This chain links TRBV15 with TRBJ2-1; TRBD1 agrees at 9 bases. This clonotype originated in a human donor in good health. Source material: PBMCs. CDR3 sequence reads: CATSRDGTGFYNEQFF. CDR3 DNA: TGTGCCACCAGCAGAGACGGGACAGGGTTCTACAATGAGCAGTTCTTC.